What follows describes a single T cell receptor beta chain. The antigen remains unidentified. This sample stems from a study of OX40 agonist ivuxolimab in advanced cancers. About the research overall: Of mixed ages from roughly 23 to 80 and averaging around 60 years, the group was just under 85% male. Study results and caveats: Normalized T-cell clonal expansion was also low in a subset of nonresponders.

This CDR3 has 14 amino acids. The V gene lost 2 bases and the J gene lost 1 base, with 6 bases spanning the gap. The V gene's germline CDR1 is SNHLY and CDR2 FYNNEI. Assay: immunoSEQ multiplex PCR; the TCRdb copy retains only in-frame clones and omits some. The data show 53,000 or so clones, approximately 80% seen once. Sampling of blood occurred at baseline, cycle 4 day 1, and cycle 7 day 1. The input for sequencing was CD4+ or CD8+ T cells sorted from blood, taken in a trial of the OX40 agonist ivuxolimab. The rearrangement uses TRBV2 and TRBJ1-3; D remains ambiguous. The receptor was isolated from an adult with an advanced solid tumor such as melanoma, head and neck, liver or kidney cancer. The CDR3 DNA is TGTGCCAGCAGTGAACGGGGATCTGGAAACACCATATATTTT. Its translation is CASSERGSGNTIYF.